These T cell receptor beta chains were read from a single sample in a study of OX40 agonist ivuxolimab in advanced cancers. Libraries were prepared by immunoSEQ multiplex PCR; TCRdb keeps only in-frame clonotypes and omits some of them. This table has 55,000 to 80,000 clones, 75% to 95% appearing once. Sequencing used CD4+ or CD8+ T cells sorted from blood, obtained in a trial of the OX40 agonist ivuxolimab. The receptors stem from an adult with an advanced solid tumor such as melanoma, head and neck, liver or kidney cancer. The CDR3 runs from the conserved cysteine through the conserved F or W. The D gene is left open where the match is weak. Clone sizes are given selectively: once, few, many, or a class where the clone is expanded.

v_call	j_call	clone_size	d_call	cdr3_nt	cdr3_aa
TRBV19	TRBJ2-3	NA	TRBD1	TGTGCCAGTAGTACAGAGACAGGGTTCACAGATACGCAGTATTTT	CASSTETGFTDTQYF
TRBV6-1	TRBJ1-2	NA	NA	TGTGCCAGCAGGCCAGGGATCTATGGCTACACCTTC	CASRPGIYGYTF
TRBV28	TRBJ2-1	NA	NA	TGTGCCAGCAGTGCCCCGGGACAAGGATACAATGAGCAGTTCTTC	CASSAPGQGYNEQFF
TRBV18	TRBJ2-5	NA	TRBD2	TGTGCCAGCTCACCACTGGCGGGAGAGGTAGAGACCCAGTACTTC	CASSPLAGEVETQYF
TRBV7-2	TRBJ2-5	NA	NA	TGTGCCAGCAACCAACCCACGGAAGAGACCCAGTACTTC	CASNQPTEETQYF
TRBV6-1	TRBJ1-2	NA	TRBD1	TGTGCCAGCAGTGAAATGGGACAGGCCCCCAACACCTTC	CASSEMGQAPNTF
TRBV7-2	TRBJ1-5	NA	TRBD1	TGTGCCAGCAGCTACTCCTCCGGGACAGGGAGCAATCAGCCCCAGCATTTT	CASSYSSGTGSNQPQHF
TRBV27	TRBJ1-2	NA	TRBD1	TGCGCCAGCAGTTTATCGCCGGGACAGTCCCAAGGCTACACCTTC	CASSLSPGQSQGYTF
TRBV7-8	TRBJ2-7	NA	TRBD1	TGTGCCAGCAGCTTGGGACAGGGTCAATACGAGCAGTACTTC	CASSLGQGQYEQYF
TRBV19	TRBJ1-4	NA	NA	TGTGCCAGTAGTATAGGGGGGATGGCTAATGAAAAACTGTTTTTT	CASSIGGMANEKLFF
TRBV10-2	TRBJ2-1	NA	TRBD2	TGCGCCAGCAGTGGCCTAGCGGGAGGAGATTTAGATGAGCAGTTCTTC	CASSGLAGGDLDEQFF
TRBV6-1	TRBJ2-7	NA	TRBD1	TGTGCCAGCAGTCGGGACAGGGGCCTAGAGCAGTACTTC	CASSRDRGLEQYF
TRBV30	TRBJ2-1	NA	NA	TGTGCTGGCGGTGGGGCCGGAAATGAGCAGTTCTTC	CAGGGAGNEQFF
TRBV11-1	TRBJ1-1	NA	NA	TGTGCCAGCAGCTCCAGGGCCCCTCTCACTGAAGCTTTCTTT	CASSSRAPLTEAFF
TRBV5-1	TRBJ1-1	NA	NA	TGCGCCAGCAGCTTGGGAGGAGGGGGCACTGAAGCTTTCTTT	CASSLGGGGTEAFF
TRBV10-3	TRBJ1-1	NA	NA	TGTGCCATTAGTTCCAGGGGCACTGAAGCTTTCTTT	CAISSRGTEAFF
TRBV28	TRBJ2-1	NA	NA	TGTGCCAGCAGCTCCTTCAGGTATGAGCAGTTCTTC	CASSSFRYEQFF
TRBV18	TRBJ2-2	NA	NA	TGTGCCAGCTCACCCCCGGGACGGGCAAACACCGGGGAGCTGTTTTTT	CASSPPGRANTGELFF
TRBV27	TRBJ2-3	once	NA	TGTGCCAGCGGCCCCGGGACAAGGGGGGATACGCAGTATTTT	CASGPGTRGDTQYF
TRBV5-4	TRBJ1-2	NA	NA	TGTGCCAGCAGCTTGGCCGGGAGGGAGGGAGGCTACACCTTC	CASSLAGREGGYTF
TRBV6-5	TRBJ1-2	NA	TRBD1	TGTGCCAGCAGGTCCGACAGGGGGCTGACCTATGGCTACACCTTC	CASRSDRGLTYGYTF
TRBV5-1	TRBJ2-1	NA	NA	TGCGCCAGCAGCTTCGGGGATACCTACAATGAGCAGTTCTTC	CASSFGDTYNEQFF
TRBV19	TRBJ1-1	NA	NA	TGTGCCAGTAGTACAACAGGGCGTGCTTTCTTT	CASSTTGRAFF
TRBV11-3	TRBJ2-2	NA	NA	TGTGCCAGCAGCTTCGGTCAGGGGAGGACCGGGGAGCTGTTTTTT	CASSFGQGRTGELFF
TRBV29-1	TRBJ2-7	NA	TRBD2	TGCAGCGTTGCTATTAGCGGGTACGAGCAGTACTTC	CSVAISGYEQYF
TRBV7-9	TRBJ1-1	few	NA	TGTGCCAGCAGCTTACAGGGAATGGCTGAAGCTTTCTTT	CASSLQGMAEAFF
TRBV6-1	TRBJ2-3	NA	TRBD1	TGTGCCAGCAGGGGCGGACAGGGGGGGTCGGATACGCAGTATTTT	CASRGGQGGSDTQYF
TRBV9	TRBJ2-7	NA	TRBD2	TGTGCCAGCAGCGTAACCGGACTAGCGGGAACCGAGCAGTACTTC	CASSVTGLAGTEQYF
TRBV9	TRBJ2-7	NA	NA	TGTGCCAGCAGCGTCCGCTCGGGCGGGCCGAGCTCCTACGAGCAGTACTTC	CASSVRSGGPSSYEQYF
TRBV2	TRBJ1-2	NA	NA	TGTGCCAGCAGTGAATATAGTATGATGAACACCTTC	CASSEYSMMNTF
TRBV5-4	TRBJ2-5	NA	TRBD1	TGTGCCAGCAGTTTGGACAGGCAAGAGACCCAGTACTTC	CASSLDRQETQYF
TRBV11-2	TRBJ2-5	NA	NA	TGTGCCAGCAGGCAGGGGAACCAAGAGACCCAGTACTTC	CASRQGNQETQYF
TRBV28	TRBJ2-7	few	NA	TGTGCCAGCAGTCCAAGGGGGTTATTCCACGAGCAGTACTTC	CASSPRGLFHEQYF
TRBV11-2	TRBJ1-1	NA	NA	TGTGCCAGCAGCTACCCCAGGGGCAGGAACACTGAAGCTTTCTTT	CASSYPRGRNTEAFF
TRBV28	TRBJ2-3	NA	TRBD2	TGTGCCAGCAGTTCCGGACTAGCGGTGGGTACGCAGTATTTT	CASSSGLAVGTQYF
TRBV5-6	TRBJ1-1	NA	TRBD1	TGTGCCAGCAGCCTGGGACAGGGCTTATCTGAAGCTTTCTTT	CASSLGQGLSEAFF
TRBV9	TRBJ1-1	NA	NA	TGTGCCAGCAGCGTAGGGAGAGGGGAGGATGGGTACACTGAAGCTTTCTTT	CASSVGRGEDGYTEAFF
TRBV2	TRBJ2-7	once	NA	TGTGCCAGCAGCCGCCGTGGAGAGCAGTACTTC	CASSRRGEQYF
TRBV25-1	TRBJ1-5	NA	TRBD1	TGTGCCAGCAGCCGGGACAGCGATAATCAGCCCCAGCATTTT	CASSRDSDNQPQHF
TRBV20-1	TRBJ2-7	NA	NA	TGCAGTGCTAGAGATCCACCCGAGCAGTACTTC	CSARDPPEQYF
TRBV4-1	TRBJ2-1	few	NA	TGCGCCAGCAGCCAAGATGACTCTAGCCCGAGCTCCTACAATGAGCAGTTCTTC	CASSQDDSSPSSYNEQFF
TRBV6-4	TRBJ2-1	NA	NA	TGTGCCACCGCACCCAGCCCCTACAATGAGCAGTTCTTC	CATAPSPYNEQFF
TRBV28	TRBJ1-1	NA	TRBD1	TGTGCCAGCAGTTCTCGTCGGGACAGGGCTAATGTGAACACTGAAGCTTTCTTT	CASSSRRDRANVNTEAFF
TRBV5-6	TRBJ2-7	few	NA	TGTGCCAGCAGCTCGTGGACAGCCCAAAGGGAGTACTTC	CASSSWTAQREYF
TRBV2	TRBJ1-2	NA	NA	TGTGCCAGCACTTACAGGGCTAACTATGGCTACACCTTC	CASTYRANYGYTF
TRBV7-9	TRBJ2-5	NA	NA	TGTGCCAGCAGCTTTGAGGCGGTCTCCCAGTACTTC	CASSFEAVSQYF
TRBV28	TRBJ1-5	NA	TRBD1	TGTGCCAGCAGGATGGACAGGGCGAATCAGCCCCAGCATTTT	CASRMDRANQPQHF
TRBV2	TRBJ1-3	few	NA	TGTGCCAGCAGTGACAGGGTCGGAAACACCATATATTTT	CASSDRVGNTIYF
TRBV30	TRBJ1-3	once	NA	TGTGCCTGGGACAAAAACTCTGGAAACACCATATATTTT	CAWDKNSGNTIYF
TRBV5-4	TRBJ2-3	NA	NA	TGTGCCAGCAGCCTCGCGGGGACCCACACAGATACGCAGTATTTT	CASSLAGTHTDTQYF